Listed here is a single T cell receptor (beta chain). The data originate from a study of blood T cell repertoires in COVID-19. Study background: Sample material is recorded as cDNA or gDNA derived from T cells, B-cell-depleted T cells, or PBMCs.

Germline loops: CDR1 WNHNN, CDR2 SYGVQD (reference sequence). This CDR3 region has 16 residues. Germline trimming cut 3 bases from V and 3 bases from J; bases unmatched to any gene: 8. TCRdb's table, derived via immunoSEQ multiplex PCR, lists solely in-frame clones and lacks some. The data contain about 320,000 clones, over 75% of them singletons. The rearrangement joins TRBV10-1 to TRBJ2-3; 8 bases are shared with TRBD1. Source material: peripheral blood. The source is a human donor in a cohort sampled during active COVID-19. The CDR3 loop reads CASSDPGGAGTDTQYF. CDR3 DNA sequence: TGCGCCAGCAGTGACCCAGGGGGCGCGGGGACAGATACGCAGTATTTT.